The entry below describes one T cell receptor beta chain. No antigen is known for it. This sample is part of a study of persistence of HIV-infected CD4 T cells. Study-level information: Donors had been on suppressive ART for a median of about 8 years. Points from the study as a whole: Proviral oligoclonality tracked with TCR oligoclonality within the same sorted cells.

Sequencing used immunoSEQ version 4 in survey mode. Some clones are missing from TCRdb's copy, which holds only in-frame ones; the method was immunoSEQ multiplex PCR. This sample has about 28,000 clones, with approximately 82% found just once. The CDR3 is 17 amino acids. Germline assignment: CDR1 LNHNV and CDR2 YYDKDF (reference sequence). Trimming cost V 3 bases and J 3 bases; bases outside gene matches: 8. The stimulus was lysate of CMV-infected fibroblasts, around 10 ug/mL. CD40L/CD69 double-negative CD45RO-high memory CD4+ T cells were collected. Donors had undetectable plasma HIV-1 RNA, under 50 copies/mL, for 4+ years. An approximately 20-hour stimulation of CD8-depleted PBMCs used anti-CD28/CD49d costimulation, CD40-blocking antibody and enfuvirtide.

The receptor was derived from an adult man with HIV who was CMV-seropositive. The source material was CD4+ T cells sorted from PBMCs after roughly 18-hour stimulation, sampled from a patient who received antiretroviral therapy. The gene calls are TRBV15 and TRBJ2-7; 13 bases are shared with TRBD2. DNA for the CDR3: TGTGCCACCAGCAGGACTAGCGGGGGGTCGATCCACTACGAGCAGTACTTC. Protein product: CATSRTSGGSIHYEQYF.